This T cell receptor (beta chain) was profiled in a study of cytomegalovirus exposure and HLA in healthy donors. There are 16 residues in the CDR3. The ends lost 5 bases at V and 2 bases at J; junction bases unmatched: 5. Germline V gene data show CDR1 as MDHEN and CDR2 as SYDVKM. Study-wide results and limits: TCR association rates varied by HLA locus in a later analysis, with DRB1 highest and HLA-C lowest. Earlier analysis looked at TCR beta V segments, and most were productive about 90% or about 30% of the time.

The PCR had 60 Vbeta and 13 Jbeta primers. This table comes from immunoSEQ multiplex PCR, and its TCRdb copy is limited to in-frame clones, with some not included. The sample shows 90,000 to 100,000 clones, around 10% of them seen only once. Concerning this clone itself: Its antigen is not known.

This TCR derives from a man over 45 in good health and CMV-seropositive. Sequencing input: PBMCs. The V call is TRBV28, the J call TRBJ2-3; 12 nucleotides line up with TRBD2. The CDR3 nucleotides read TGTGCCAGCAGTCTTGGGACTAGCGGGTTCACAGATACGCAGTATTTT. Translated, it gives CASSLGTSGFTDTQYF.